Listed below are T cell receptor beta chains from one sample, sequenced in a study of shared clonotypes between healthy human individuals. Sequencing was performed with immunoSEQ multiplex PCR; in TCRdb, only in-frame clones are kept and a portion is missing. This sample has about 2.1 million clones, with approximately 94% found just once. The material sequenced was naive CD8+ T cells from PBMCs. Source of these receptors: a man between 18 and 29 years old in good health. Some clones in this sample may be carry-over from other donors' samples. Both conserved end residues are part of each CDR3. The D gene is left open where the match is weak. The size entry is marked missing in some rows and otherwise reads once, few, many or a size class.

v_call: TRBV5-1
clone_size: -
j_call: TRBJ2-1
cdr3_length: 14
d_call: TRBD1
cdr3_aa: CASTKEGQGREQFF
cdr3_nt: TGCGCCAGCACAAAGGAAGGACAGGGTCGCGAGCAGTTCTTC

v_call: TRBV27
clone_size: -
j_call: TRBJ2-5
cdr3_length: 16
d_call: -
cdr3_aa: CASSLSMGTQQETQYF
cdr3_nt: TGTGCCAGCAGTTTATCGATGGGGACACAACAAGAGACCCAGTACTTC

v_call: TRBV7-8
clone_size: -
j_call: TRBJ1-5
cdr3_length: 14
d_call: -
cdr3_aa: CASSLNSGNQPQHF
cdr3_nt: TGTGCCAGCAGCTTAAATAGCGGCAATCAGCCCCAGCATTTT

v_call: TRBV5-1
clone_size: -
j_call: TRBJ2-2
cdr3_length: 14
d_call: -
cdr3_aa: CASSTGVNTGELFF
cdr3_nt: TGCGCCAGCAGCACCGGAGTGAACACCGGGGAGCTGTTTTTT

v_call: TRBV13
clone_size: -
j_call: TRBJ2-7
cdr3_length: 17
d_call: TRBD2
cdr3_aa: CASSPWTSGSGRYEQYF
cdr3_nt: TGTGCCAGCAGCCCCTGGACTAGCGGGAGCGGGAGGTACGAGCAGTACTTC

v_call: TRBV7-9
clone_size: -
j_call: TRBJ1-4
cdr3_length: 13
d_call: -
cdr3_aa: CASRAGMSEKLFF
cdr3_nt: TGTGCCAGCAGGGCAGGGATGAGTGAAAAACTGTTTTTT

v_call: TRBV7-2
clone_size: once
j_call: TRBJ2-5
cdr3_length: 14
d_call: -
cdr3_aa: CASSPPRARETQYF
cdr3_nt: TGTGCCAGCAGCCCGCCAAGGGCCCGGGAGACCCAGTACTTC

v_call: TRBV27
clone_size: -
j_call: TRBJ2-2
cdr3_length: 15
d_call: -
cdr3_aa: CASSLMMGPTGELFF
cdr3_nt: TGTGCCAGCAGCCTTATGATGGGCCCCACCGGGGAGCTGTTTTTT

v_call: TRBV19
clone_size: -
j_call: TRBJ1-1
cdr3_length: 14
d_call: TRBD1
cdr3_aa: CASIFVTGGTEAFF
cdr3_nt: TGTGCCAGTATCTTCGTGACAGGGGGCACTGAAGCTTTCTTT

v_call: TRBV7-9
clone_size: -
j_call: TRBJ2-7
cdr3_length: 14
d_call: -
cdr3_aa: CASSSGRLSYEQYF
cdr3_nt: TGTGCCAGCAGCTCAGGACGCCTCTCCTACGAGCAGTACTTC

v_call: TRBV20-1
clone_size: -
j_call: TRBJ2-2
cdr3_length: 11
d_call: -
cdr3_aa: CSAADLGELFF
cdr3_nt: TGCAGTGCTGCCGACCTCGGGGAGCTGTTTTTT

v_call: TRBV7-3
clone_size: -
j_call: TRBJ2-1
cdr3_length: 19
d_call: TRBD2
cdr3_aa: CASSPSTAGTSGLDNEQFF
cdr3_nt: TGTGCCAGCAGTCCGAGTACGGCCGGGACTAGCGGGCTGGACAATGAGCAGTTCTTC

v_call: TRBV4-1
clone_size: few
j_call: TRBJ1-1
cdr3_length: 15
d_call: -
cdr3_aa: CASSQDATAYTEAFF
cdr3_nt: TGCGCCAGCAGCCAAGATGCGACGGCGTACACTGAAGCTTTCTTT

v_call: TRBV11-2
clone_size: once
j_call: TRBJ2-5
cdr3_length: 14
d_call: -
cdr3_aa: CASSLTLGAETQYF
cdr3_nt: TGTGCCAGCAGCTTAACATTAGGAGCGGAGACCCAGTACTTC

v_call: TRBV6-1
clone_size: -
j_call: TRBJ1-2
cdr3_length: 14
d_call: -
cdr3_aa: CASSERVRDYGYTF
cdr3_nt: TGTGCCAGCAGTGAACGGGTCAGGGATTATGGCTACACCTTC

v_call: TRBV27
clone_size: -
j_call: TRBJ1-5
cdr3_length: 16
d_call: -
cdr3_aa: CASSPWGGRGDQPQHF
cdr3_nt: TGTGCCAGCAGTCCCTGGGGGGGGCGAGGCGATCAGCCCCAGCATTTT

v_call: TRBV11-3
clone_size: -
j_call: TRBJ1-2
cdr3_length: 16
d_call: TRBD1
cdr3_aa: CASSLVGQGVDYGYTF
cdr3_nt: TGTGCCAGCAGCTTAGTGGGACAGGGGGTCGACTATGGCTACACCTTC

v_call: TRBV27
clone_size: -
j_call: TRBJ2-7
cdr3_length: 14
d_call: TRBD1
cdr3_aa: CASSSLDRFGEQYF
cdr3_nt: TGTGCCAGCAGCTCGCTGGACAGGTTTGGCGAGCAGTACTTC

v_call: TRBV25-1
clone_size: -
j_call: TRBJ2-1
cdr3_length: 16
d_call: TRBD2
cdr3_aa: CASSEWGGSTYNEQFF
cdr3_nt: TGTGCCAGCAGTGAATGGGGCGGGAGCACCTACAATGAGCAGTTCTTC

v_call: TRBV19
clone_size: -
j_call: TRBJ1-5
cdr3_length: 14
d_call: -
cdr3_aa: CASSTWDRAQPQHF
cdr3_nt: TGTGCCAGTAGTACTTGGGACCGGGCTCAGCCCCAGCATTTT

v_call: TRBV19
clone_size: -
j_call: TRBJ1-5
cdr3_length: 13
d_call: TRBD1
cdr3_aa: CASSGTGDQPQHF
cdr3_nt: TGTGCCAGTAGTGGGACAGGGGATCAGCCCCAGCATTTT

v_call: TRBV4-3
clone_size: -
j_call: TRBJ1-2
cdr3_length: 15
d_call: -
cdr3_aa: CASSQDRQNNYGYTF
cdr3_nt: TGCGCCAGCAGCCAAGATCGGCAGAATAACTATGGCTACACCTTC

v_call: TRBV7-8
clone_size: -
j_call: TRBJ1-1
cdr3_length: 12
d_call: -
cdr3_aa: CASSPDLEKAFF
cdr3_nt: TGTGCCAGCAGCCCAGACCTCGAAAAAGCTTTCTTT

v_call: TRBV11-2
clone_size: -
j_call: TRBJ1-1
cdr3_length: 14
d_call: -
cdr3_aa: CASRLIPWNTEAFF
cdr3_nt: TGTGCCAGCAGACTCATACCTTGGAACACTGAAGCTTTCTTT

v_call: TRBV28
clone_size: once
j_call: TRBJ1-1
cdr3_length: 12
d_call: TRBD1
cdr3_aa: CASRFTGGPAFF
cdr3_nt: TGTGCCAGCAGGTTTACAGGGGGCCCGGCTTTCTTT

v_call: TRBV6-5
clone_size: -
j_call: TRBJ1-2
cdr3_length: 14
d_call: TRBD1
cdr3_aa: CASSLQGAFYGYTF
cdr3_nt: TGTGCCAGCAGTCTCCAGGGGGCTTTCTATGGCTACACCTTC

v_call: TRBV10-3
clone_size: -
j_call: TRBJ1-1
cdr3_length: 16
d_call: -
cdr3_aa: CAISESAGARETEAFF
cdr3_nt: TGTGCCATCAGTGAGTCGGCAGGGGCAAGAGAAACTGAAGCTTTCTTT

v_call: TRBV27
clone_size: few
j_call: TRBJ2-5
cdr3_length: 14
d_call: -
cdr3_aa: CASSPAPKWETQYF
cdr3_nt: TGTGCCAGCAGCCCAGCCCCAAAATGGGAGACCCAGTACTTC

v_call: TRBV29-1
clone_size: -
j_call: TRBJ2-1
cdr3_length: 14
d_call: -
cdr3_aa: CSVDHRDSYNEQFF
cdr3_nt: TGCAGCGTTGATCACAGGGACTCCTACAATGAGCAGTTCTTC